This T cell receptor (beta chain) was captured by sequencing in a study of shared clonotypes between healthy human individuals. Study context: Each donor's CD4 naive and CD4 memory cells filled three plates apiece, CD8 naive two, and CD8 memory one. Regarding the study as a whole: Non-shared clonotypes showed lower generation probabilities than clonotypes common to all four donors.

As concerns this clone: The antigen remains unidentified.

Execution of the assay was at deep level. Genomic DNA (from each subset) was split evenly across several immunoSEQ plates. The protocol was immunoSEQ multiplex PCR, while the TCRdb copy is restricted to in-frame clones and leaves out a portion. The sample includes over 850,000 clones, 75% to 80% of them seen just once. CDR3 length: 16 residues. CDR1 is MDHEN, CDR2 SYDVKM, per germline. Trimming took off 1 base at V and 2 bases at J, with 14 bases between the two ends. The chain is built from TRBV28 and TRBJ2-5; D unclear. The TCR sequence derives from a man younger than 35 in good health. Some clones in this sample may be carry-over from other donors' samples. Specimen: memory CD4+ T cells from PBMCs. Subset noted: CD45RA-negative fraction. The CDR3 is CASSLLTTTSQETQYF. The CDR3 region has the DNA TGTGCCAGCAGTTTATTGACAACGACATCGCAAGAGACCCAGTACTTC.